The clone carrying this TCR beta chain was seen a handful of times. The CDR3 runs 13 residues. Per the germline V gene, CDR1 is DFQATT and CDR2 is SNEGSKA (reference sequence). With 3 bases removed from V and 5 bases from J, the gap between germline ends came to 8 bases. The source of the sample is a study of T-cell reconstitution after alpha-beta-depleted transplantation in children. For TCRbeta, the library was prepared with unique molecular identifiers. Via MiXCR, TCRdb re-called the PCR reads, giving one row per CDR3 protein. The data show roughly 400,000 distinct CDR3 sequences, about a fifth seen once.

The chain is built from TRBV20-1 and TRBJ1-6; D remains unclear. The sequence derives from a human donor who donated a stem cell graft to a child with acute myeloid leukemia. Source: PBMCs from the stem cell graft donor, taken from the stem cell graft. CDR3 coding DNA: TGCAGTGCTAGGGGGAGGGATAATTCACCCCTCCACTTT. It codes for CSARGRDNSPLHF.